What follows describes a single TCR beta chain. With random hexamers, reverse transcription was performed on roughly 0.45 to 1 ug of RNA. TCRdb re-analysed the immunoSEQ multiplex PCR reads in MiXCR, keeping a single row per CDR3 protein. The table shows around 170,000 distinct CDR3 sequences, with roughly 94% occurring only once. This record comes from a study of CD8 T cells in Susac syndrome. The T cells that were sequenced for TCR beta were CD8+ and CD4+ cells from blood. Healthy donors acted as controls, with matching for age and sex. With 4 bases clipped from V and 3 bases from J, the junction kept 6 bases outside the gene matches. Germline CDR1 reads LNHDA; CDR2 reads SQIVND (reference sequence). The CDR3 consists of 16 residues.

The specimen sequenced was CD4+ T cells from PBMCs. The sequence came from a human donor in good health. The V and J genes are TRBV19 and TRBJ2-1; TRBD2 agrees at 10 bases. CDR3 bases: TGTGCCAGTAGTAAACTAGCGGGGCCAATCTACAATGAGCAGTTCTTC. Translation: CASSKLAGPIYNEQFF.